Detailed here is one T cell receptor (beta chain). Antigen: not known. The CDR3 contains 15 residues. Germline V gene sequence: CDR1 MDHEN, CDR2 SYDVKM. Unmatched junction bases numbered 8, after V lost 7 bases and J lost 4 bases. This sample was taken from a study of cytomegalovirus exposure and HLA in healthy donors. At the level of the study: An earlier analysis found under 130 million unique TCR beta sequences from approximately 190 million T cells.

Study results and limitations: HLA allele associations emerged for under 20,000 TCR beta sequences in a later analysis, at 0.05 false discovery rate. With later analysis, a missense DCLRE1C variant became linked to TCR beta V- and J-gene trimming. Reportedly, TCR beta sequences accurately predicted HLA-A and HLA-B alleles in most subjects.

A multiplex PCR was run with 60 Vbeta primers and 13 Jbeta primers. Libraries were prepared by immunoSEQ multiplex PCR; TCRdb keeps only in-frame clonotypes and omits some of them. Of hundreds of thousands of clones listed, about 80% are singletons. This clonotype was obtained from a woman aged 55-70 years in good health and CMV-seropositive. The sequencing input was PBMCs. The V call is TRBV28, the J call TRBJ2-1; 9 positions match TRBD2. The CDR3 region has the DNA TGTGCCAGCAAGCGCGGGGGGGGTACATACAATGAGCAGTTCTTC. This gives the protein CASKRGGGTYNEQFF.